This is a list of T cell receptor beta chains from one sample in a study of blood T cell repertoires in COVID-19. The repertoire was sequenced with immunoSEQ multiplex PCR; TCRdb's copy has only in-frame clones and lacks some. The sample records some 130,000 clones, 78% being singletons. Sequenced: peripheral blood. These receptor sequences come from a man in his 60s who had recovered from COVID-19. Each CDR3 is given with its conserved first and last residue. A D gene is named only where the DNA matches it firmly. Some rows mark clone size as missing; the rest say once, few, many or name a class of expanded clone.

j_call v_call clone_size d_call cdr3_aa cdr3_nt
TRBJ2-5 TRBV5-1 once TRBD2 CASSLAIGGRGETQYF TGCGCCAGCAGCTTGGCGATTGGCGGGAGAGGAGAGACCCAGTACTTC
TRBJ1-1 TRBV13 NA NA CASSSRHNTEAFF TGTGCCAGCAGCTCTCGACACAACACTGAAGCTTTCTTT
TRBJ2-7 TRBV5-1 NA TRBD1 CASSFQGVSEQYF TGCGCCAGCAGCTTCCAGGGGGTGAGCGAGCAGTACTTC
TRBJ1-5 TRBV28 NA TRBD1 CASRDRGSGQPQHF TGTGCCAGCCGTGACAGGGGATCAGGCCAGCCCCAGCATTTT
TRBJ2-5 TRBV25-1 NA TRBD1 CASAGGTGPETQYF TGTGCCAGCGCAGGGGGGACAGGGCCAGAGACCCAGTACTTC
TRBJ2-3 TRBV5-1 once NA CASSLEPAVGTDTQYF TGCGCCAGCAGCTTGGAACCAGCGGTGGGCACAGATACGCAGTATTTT
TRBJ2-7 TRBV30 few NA CAWSTDSLYEQYF TGTGCCTGGAGTACGGACAGTCTCTACGAGCAGTACTTC
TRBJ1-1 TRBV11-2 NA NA CASSSSQGAEAFF TGTGCCAGCAGCTCCTCACAGGGAGCTGAAGCTTTCTTT
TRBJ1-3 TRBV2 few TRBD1 CASSAGTGYNTIYF TGTGCCAGCTCAGCCGGGACAGGGTATAACACCATATATTTT
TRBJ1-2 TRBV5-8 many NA CASSLARDADYGYTF TGTGCCAGCAGCTTGGCCCGGGATGCCGACTATGGCTACACCTTC
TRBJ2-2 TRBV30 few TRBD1 CAWMKGTGRDTGELFF TGTGCCTGGATGAAAGGGACAGGACGGGACACCGGGGAGCTGTTTTTT
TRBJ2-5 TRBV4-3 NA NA CASSQDLRETQYF TGCGCCAGCAGCCAAGATCTTCGAGAGACCCAGTACTTC
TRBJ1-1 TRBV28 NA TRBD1 CASSFWTGGAGTEAFF TGTGCCAGCAGTTTTTGGACAGGGGGCGCCGGCACTGAAGCTTTCTTT
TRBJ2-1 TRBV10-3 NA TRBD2 CAISDGTSGVNNEQFF TGTGCCATCAGTGACGGGACTAGCGGGGTCAACAATGAGCAGTTCTTC
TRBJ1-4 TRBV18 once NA CASSRMAQGADEKLFF TGTGCCAGCTCACGAATGGCCCAAGGGGCGGACGAAAAACTGTTTTTT